The 20 T cell receptor beta chains below all came from one sample that was sequenced in a study of regulatory and conventional T cells in RAG deficiency. Genomic DNA came from blood conventional CD4+ T cells gated CD25-low CD127-high. Profiling relied on immunoSEQ multiplex PCR, and the TCRdb table lists in-frame clones only, not all of them. Of approximately 30,000 clones in the sample, around 96% were seen once. A further study also used this sample, focusing on regulatory T cells. From that report: Primers: 52 TRBV forward and 13 TRBJ reverse.

Sequences were obtained from CD25- CD4+ T cells sorted from blood. The receptor set was obtained from a human donor in good health.

V gene TRBV30 combines with J gene TRBJ1-2, with D possibly TRBD1 on 6 matching bases. Germline assignment: CDR1 GTSNPN and CDR2 SVGIG (reference sequence). V lost 1 base to trimming and J lost 4 bases, with 13 bases between them. The CDR3 sequence is 14 residues long. The CDR3 sequence: CAWSEQQGGYGYTF. The CDR3 region has the DNA TGTGCCTGGAGTGAACAACAGGGCGGCTATGGCTACACCTTC. Filled out from reference TRBV30 and TRBJ1-2, the complete variable domain reads SQTIHQWPATLVQPVGSPLSLECTVEGTSNPNLYWYRQAAGRGLQLLFYSVGIGQISSEVPQNLSASRPQDRQFILSSKKLLLSDSGFYLCAWSEQQGGYGYTFGSGTRLTVV.

Only a few counts were recorded for this clone. Written as DNA, the CDR3 is TGTGCCAGCAGTTCCCAATTGGGACAGGGGAACACTGAAGCTTTCTTT. Its protein is CASSSQLGQGNTEAFF. The chain combines TRBV25-1 with TRBJ1-1, with TRBD1 identical over 9 bases. V shed 5 bases, J shed 1 base, and the junction held 8 bases outside the gene matches. The CDR3 extends over 16 amino acids. Germline V gives CDR1 MGHDK, CDR2 SYGVNS.

The V gene is TRBV9, the J gene TRBJ2-2; D perhaps matches TRBD2 (5 bases). V lost 4 bases and J lost 8, with 6 bases in between. CDR1 is SGDLS, CDR2 YYNGEE, per germline. The CDR3 has 11 amino acids. The CDR3 coding sequence is TGTGCCAGCAGCCGCGGGGGGGAGCTGTTTTTT. Translating gives CASSRGGELFF.

The chain is built from TRBV4-1 and TRBJ2-1; maybe TRBD2 (5 bases). With 0 bases removed from V and 8 bases from J, the gap between germline ends came to 8 bases. Germline V lookup: CDR1 MGHRA, CDR2 YSYEKL. This CDR3 comprises 13 residues. CDR3 protein: CASSQDPRDEQFF. Here the CDR3 DNA reads TGCGCCAGCAGCCAAGATCCGAGGGATGAGCAGTTCTTC.

The chain carries TRBV19 and TRBJ2-7; 7 nucleotides match TRBD2. The V segment lost 1 base and the J segment 0 bases; nucleotides outside the gene matches: 6. The CDR3 spans 16 residues. Germline CDR1 and CDR2: LNHDA and SQIVND (reference sequence). This chain's CDR3 is CASSIVGPSGSYEQYF. CDR3 nucleotide sequence: TGTGCCAGTAGTATAGTCGGGCCTAGCGGCTCCTACGAGCAGTACTTC. The variable domain in full, with the rest retrieved from reference TRBV19 and TRBJ2-7, is DGGITQSPKYLFRKEGQNVTLSCEQNLNHDAMYWYRQDPGQGLRLIYYSQIVNDFQKGDIAEGYSVSREKKESFPLTVTSAQKNPTAFYLCASSIVGPSGSYEQYFGPGTRLTVT.

This clone is a singleton in its sample. V usage is TRBV5-4 and J usage is TRBJ2-2; TRBD2 agrees at 13 bases. Germline CDR1 is SGHNT and CDR2 is YYREEE (reference sequence). V shed 0 bases, J shed 6 bases, and the junction held 8 bases outside the gene matches. The CDR3 is made up of 18 amino acids. The DNA for the CDR3 is TGTGCCAGCAGCTTGGGCGGACTAGCGGGAGTAGGGGCCGGGGAGCTGTTTTTT. This gives the protein CASSLGGLAGVGAGELFF. Looking up the rest from reference TRBV5-4 and TRBJ2-2 gives the full variable domain: ETGVTQSPTHLIKTRGQQVTLRCSSQSGHNTVSWYQQALGQGPQFIFQYYREEENGRGNFPPRFSGLQFPNYSSELNVNALELDDSALYLCASSLGGLAGVGAGELFFGEGSRLTVL.

CDR3 region: CSVGGVGLAGMGTDTQYF. The CDR3 bases are TGCAGCGTTGGAGGGGTTGGACTAGCGGGGATGGGCACAGATACGCAGTATTTT. The chain has TRBV29-1 and TRBJ2-3; 12 bases align to TRBD2. Looked up from germline, CDR1 is SQVTM and CDR2 is ANQGSEA. V lost 4 bases, J lost 1 base, and 12 bases stayed unmatched. CDR3 size: 18 residues.

The chain joins TRBV6-5 to TRBJ1-1, with D possibly matching TRBD1 (5 bases). This CDR3 has 15 amino acids. The V end lost 0 bases, the J end lost 5 bases, and 13 bases lay between the germline ends. Germline CDR1 is MNHEY and CDR2 is SVGAGI. CDR3 sequence reads: CASSYSAPRGTEAFF. In DNA, the CDR3 is TGTGCCAGCAGTTACTCGGCCCCAAGGGGTACTGAAGCTTTCTTT.

V usage is TRBV6-5 and J usage is TRBJ2-6; D gene uncertain. Trimming stripped 8 bases from V and 0 bases from J, with 11 bases between. Germline CDR1 is MNHEY and CDR2 is SVGAGI. The CDR3 totals 15 residues. CDR3 in DNA: TGTGCCAGCCGGAGAGCCAACTCTGGGGCCAACGTCCTGACTTTC. Its protein is CASRRANSGANVLTF.

DNA for the CDR3: TGTGCCAGCGGAATGGGGGGGCAGGAGAATTCACCCCTCCACTTT. It is translated as CASGMGGQENSPLHF. This rearrangement joins TRBV6-5 to TRBJ1-6; tentative D call: TRBD1 (6 bases). The CDR3 has 15 residues. V lost 8 bases and J 7 bases, leaving 18 bases between the germline ends. Per the germline V gene, CDR1 is MNHEY and CDR2 is SVGAGI.

This clone is a singleton in its sample. The chain uses TRBV19 and TRBJ1-1; D may be TRBD1 (5 bases). The V end was cut by 7 bases, the J end by 8 bases, with 17 bases between. The CDR3 runs 13 residues. Germline V gene data show CDR1 as LNHDA and CDR2 as SQIVND (reference sequence). The CDR3, as DNA: TGTGCCAGTATACCCTCCGGGACTTCAGAAGCTTTCTTT. Translation gives CASIPSGTSEAFF. The whole variable domain, remainder taken from reference TRBV19 and TRBJ1-1, is DGGITQSPKYLFRKEGQNVTLSCEQNLNHDAMYWYRQDPGQGLRLIYYSQIVNDFQKGDIAEGYSVSREKKESFPLTVTSAQKNPTAFYLCASIPSGTSEAFFGQGTRLTVV.

The rearrangement joins TRBV7-9 to TRBJ2-7, with TRBD2 identical over 8 bases. The trim removed 5 bases at V and 3 bases at J, leaving 9 bases unmatched. Germline V gene data show CDR1 as SEHNR and CDR2 as FQNEAQ (reference sequence). The CDR3 sequence is 15 residues long. The CDR3 bases are TGTGCCAGCAGCCCCCGGGGGGGTTTCGGCTACGAGCAGTACTTC. Translating gives CASSPRGGFGYEQYF.

The DNA of the CDR3 is TGTGCCAGCAGTGCTGGGACAGGGTGGGGCAATATGAACACTGAAGCTTTCTTT. Encoded protein: CASSAGTGWGNMNTEAFF. The V call is TRBV25-1, the J call TRBJ1-1; 9 positions agree with TRBD1. The CDR3 is 18 residues long. Germline V lookup: CDR1 MGHDK, CDR2 SYGVNS. J was trimmed by 0 bases and V by 4 bases; bases with no gene match: 12.

This rearrangement joins TRBV7-3 to TRBJ2-3, with D possibly matching TRBD1 (6 bases). The CDR3 covers 16 residues. The germline V gene encodes CDR1 SGHTA and CDR2 FQGTGA. Between the trimmed V and J ends, which lost 3 bases and 3 bases, there was a span of 16 bases. Here the CDR3 DNA reads TGTGCCAGCAGCTTTGGACAGCCGCCCCGGACAGATACGCAGTATTTT. Residues: CASSFGQPPRTDTQYF.

The V call is TRBV11-1, the J call TRBJ1-3; 9 nucleotides align to TRBD1. V was clipped by 5 bases and J by 0 bases; unmatched bases: 8. The CDR3 sequence is 17 residues long. Germline V lookup: CDR1 SGHAT, CDR2 FQDESV (reference sequence). The CDR3: CASSARTGAFSGNTIYF. The CDR3 DNA reads TGTGCCAGCAGCGCGCGGACAGGGGCTTTCTCTGGAAACACCATATATTTT.

This chain uses TRBV18 with TRBJ1-5; D remains ambiguous. The V end lost 3 bases, the J end lost 4 bases, and 13 bases lay between the germline ends. The germline CDR1 and CDR2 sequences are KGHSH and LQKENI. The CDR3 extends over 15 amino acids. The CDR3 coding sequence is TGTGCCAGCTCACCCTCAACGCTTAGTAATCAGCCCCAGCATTTT. Residues: CASSPSTLSNQPQHF. Full variable domain (remainder filled in from reference TRBV18 and TRBJ1-5): NAGVMQNPRHLVRRRGQEARLRCSPMKGHSHVYWYRQLPEEGLKFMVYLQKENIIDESGMPKERFSAEFPKEGPSILRIQQVVRGDSAAYFCASSPSTLSNQPQHFGDGTRLSIL.

This chain links TRBV5-1 with TRBJ2-7, with D possibly TRBD1 on 7 matching bases. Germline CDR1 is SGHRS and CDR2 is YFSETQ. V dropped 0 bases and J dropped 1 base, with 11 bases sitting between them. The CDR3 has 15 residues. This chain's CDR3 is CASSLEAGGSYEQYF. The CDR3 DNA is TGCGCCAGCAGCTTGGAGGCAGGGGGGTCCTACGAGCAGTACTTC.

V gene TRBV7-2 combines with J gene TRBJ1-5; perhaps TRBD1 as D (6 bases). The CDR3 extends over 14 amino acids. Trimming cost V 2 bases and J 6 bases, with 11 bases left between them. Germline V gives CDR1 SGHTA, CDR2 FQGNSA. The CDR3 loop reads CASSLTRGGQPQHF. In DNA form, the CDR3 reads TGTGCCAGCAGCTTAACGAGAGGGGGTCAGCCCCAGCATTTT.

This clone has only one observation. The chain uses TRBV10-1 and TRBJ2-2; a weak D match, TRBD1 (6 bases). V was trimmed by 3 bases and J by 2 bases, leaving 10 bases between them. The CDR3 spans 15 residues. The V gene's germline CDR1 is WNHNN and CDR2 SYGVQD (reference sequence). The CDR3 reads CASSEEGTNTGELFF. The CDR3 DNA reads TGCGCCAGCAGTGAAGAGGGGACAAACACCGGGGAGCTGTTTTTT.

The J gene is TRBJ2-7, the V gene TRBV18; 7 nucleotides agree with TRBD1. This CDR3 has 14 residues. V dropped 3 bases and J dropped 7; count of bases not matched to a gene: 9. Germline V gene data show CDR1 as KGHSH and CDR2 as LQKENI. CDR3: CASSPRGGPSEQYF. DNA for the CDR3: TGTGCCAGCTCACCGAGAGGGGGCCCCTCGGAGCAGTACTTC.